This T cell receptor beta chain appears in the sequencing data of a study of T cell changes during pregnancy in multiple sclerosis (dated by TCRdb to about 2019). As for the study more broadly: The study examined how the T cell repertoire changed over the course of pregnancy in women with multiple sclerosis.

After removal of 1 base from V and 2 bases from J, the junction retains 3 bases not matched to a gene. CDR1 is given as SGHTA and CDR2 as FQGNSA, both from the germline V gene. Measured from the cysteine to the phenylalanine, the CDR3 is 16 residues long. The CDR3 DNA has 48 bases and is translated from base 1. Library preparation was by the immunoSEQ multiplex PCR assay. TCRdb re-hosts the immuneACCESS table, in-frame sequences only. Its copies lack some clones; in the studies checked, an unresolved V gene accounts for under half of them, and the cause for the rest is not known. Within this sample are under 50,000 clones, with roughly 92% of them counted one time only. The ten largest clonotypes hold approximately 0.62% of the sample. As for this clone: Its specific antigen is unknown. No much larger clone exists at a distance of one base, and base qualities are not known.

The sample here was CD4+ T cells from peripheral blood mononuclear cells, taken in the first trimester of pregnancy. The receptor's source is a female donor with multiple sclerosis, enrolled in a pregnancy study. The sequence joins TRBV7-2 to TRBJ2-3; 10 bases in the middle match TRBD2. At the DNA level, the sequence is TGTGCCAGCAGCTTAGGGACTAGCGGCCCCACAGATACGCAGTATTTT. Its protein reads: CASSLGTSGPTDTQYF.